This record looks at one T cell receptor beta chain sequence and its context. The source of the sample is a study of blood T cell repertoires in COVID-19. The overall study: PBMCs, B-cell-depleted T cells, or T cells provided the cDNA or gDNA that made up the material.

The ends were cut back, 3 bases at V and 8 bases at J, with 10 bases in the middle. The CDR3 has 11 amino acids. From germline, CDR1 is DFQATT and CDR2 SNEGSKA (reference sequence). The table came from immunoSEQ multiplex PCR; TCRdb's copy has only in-frame clones and leaves some out. Here the sample spans 400,000 or so clones, 80% to 90% being singletons. The source of this sequence is a man between 18 and 29 years old with COVID-19, enrolled during active disease. The rearrangement joins TRBV20-1 to TRBJ1-1; D is uncertain. Sequencing was done on a sample of peripheral blood. The CDR3 nucleotides read TGCAGTGCTAGTCGCGGGCCCGAAGCTTTCTTT. Protein product: CSASRGPEAFF.